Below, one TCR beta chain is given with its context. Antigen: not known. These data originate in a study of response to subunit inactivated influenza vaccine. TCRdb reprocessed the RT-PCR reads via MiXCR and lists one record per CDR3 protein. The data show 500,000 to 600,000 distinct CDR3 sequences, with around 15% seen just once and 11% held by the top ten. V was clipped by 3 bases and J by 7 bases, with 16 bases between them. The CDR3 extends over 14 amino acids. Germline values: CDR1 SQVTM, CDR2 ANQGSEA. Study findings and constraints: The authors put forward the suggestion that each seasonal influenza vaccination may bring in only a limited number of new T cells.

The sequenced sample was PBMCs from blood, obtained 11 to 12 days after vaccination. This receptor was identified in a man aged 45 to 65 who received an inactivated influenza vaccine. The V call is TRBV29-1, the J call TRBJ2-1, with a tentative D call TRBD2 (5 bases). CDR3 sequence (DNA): TGCAGCGTTGAGATGGGAGCTAAAGCGAATGAGCAGTTCTTC. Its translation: CSVEMGAKANEQFF.